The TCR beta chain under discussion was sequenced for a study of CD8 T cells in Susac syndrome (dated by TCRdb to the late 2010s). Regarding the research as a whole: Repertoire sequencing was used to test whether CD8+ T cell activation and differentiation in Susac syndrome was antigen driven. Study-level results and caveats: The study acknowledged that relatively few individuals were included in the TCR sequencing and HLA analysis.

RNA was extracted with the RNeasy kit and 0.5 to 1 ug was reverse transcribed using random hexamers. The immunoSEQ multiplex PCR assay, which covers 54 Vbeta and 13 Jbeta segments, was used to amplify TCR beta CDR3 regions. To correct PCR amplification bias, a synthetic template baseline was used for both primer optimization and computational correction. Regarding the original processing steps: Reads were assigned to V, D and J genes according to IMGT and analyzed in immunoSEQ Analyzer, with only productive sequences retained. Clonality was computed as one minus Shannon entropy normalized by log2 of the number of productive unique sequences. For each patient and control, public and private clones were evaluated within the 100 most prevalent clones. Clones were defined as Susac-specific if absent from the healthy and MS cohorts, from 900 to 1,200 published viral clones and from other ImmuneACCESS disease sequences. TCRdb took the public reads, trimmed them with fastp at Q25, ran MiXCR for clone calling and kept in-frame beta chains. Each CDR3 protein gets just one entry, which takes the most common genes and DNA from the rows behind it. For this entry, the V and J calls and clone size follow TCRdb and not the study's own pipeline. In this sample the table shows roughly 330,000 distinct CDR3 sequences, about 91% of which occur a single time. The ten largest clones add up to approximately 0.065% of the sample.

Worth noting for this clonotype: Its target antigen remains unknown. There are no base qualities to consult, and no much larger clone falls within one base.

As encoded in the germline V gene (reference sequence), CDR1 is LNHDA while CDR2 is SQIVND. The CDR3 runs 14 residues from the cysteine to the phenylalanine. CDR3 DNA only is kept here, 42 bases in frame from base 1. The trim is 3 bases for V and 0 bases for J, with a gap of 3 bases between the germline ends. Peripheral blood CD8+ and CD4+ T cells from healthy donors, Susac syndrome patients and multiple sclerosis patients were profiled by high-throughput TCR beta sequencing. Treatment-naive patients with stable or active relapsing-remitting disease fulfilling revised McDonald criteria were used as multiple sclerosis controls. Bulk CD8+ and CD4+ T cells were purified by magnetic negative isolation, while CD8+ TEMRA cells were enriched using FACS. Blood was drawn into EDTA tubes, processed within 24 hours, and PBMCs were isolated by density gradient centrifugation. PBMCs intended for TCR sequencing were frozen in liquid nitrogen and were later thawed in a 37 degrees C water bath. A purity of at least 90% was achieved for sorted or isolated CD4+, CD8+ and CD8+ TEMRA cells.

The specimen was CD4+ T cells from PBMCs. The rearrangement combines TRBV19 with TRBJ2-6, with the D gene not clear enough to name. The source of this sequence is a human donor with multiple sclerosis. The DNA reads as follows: TGTGCCAGTAGTATGAGCTCTGGGGCCAACGTCCTGACTTTC. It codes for CASSMSSGANVLTF.